The clone carrying this TCR beta chain came up once. One junction end disagrees with the germline gene, perhaps due to a read error. This CDR3 comprises 15 residues. Germline V gives CDR1 SGHNT, CDR2 YYREEE (reference sequence). These data are taken from a study of blood T cells in healthy people across ages. The second PCR ran about 6 to 11 cycles with a sample-barcoded 5' primer and J-beta primers. TCRdb recomputed calls from the 5' RACE reads with MiXCR, one row per CDR3 protein. The table lists 850,000 to 950,000 distinct CDR3 sequences, 29% of them singletons, with 15% to 20% in the top ten. Samples each yielded at least 6 micrograms of total RNA.

Sequencing was performed on blood. This receptor was obtained from an elderly woman in good health. The chain employs TRBV5-4 and TRBJ2-7, with 8 positions matching TRBD1. CDR3 residues: CASSLEPGGSYEQDF. In nucleotides, the CDR3 is TGTGCCAGCAGCTTGGAACCAGGGGGCTCCTACGAGCAGGACTTC. The whole variable domain, filled in from reference TRBV5-4 and TRBJ2-7, reads ETGVTQSPTHLIKTRGQQVTLRCSSQSGHNTVSWYQQALGQGPQFIFQYYREEENGRGNFPPRFSGLQFPNYSSELNVNALELDDSALYLCASSLEPGGSYEQDFGPGTRLTVT.